Listed here are 25 T cell receptor beta chains from one sample, sequenced in a study of blood T cell repertoires in COVID-19. Method: immunoSEQ multiplex PCR; TCRdb's copy keeps in-frame clones and lacks some. The sample lists approximately 61,000 clones, around 83% occurring once. The specimen sequenced was peripheral blood. The receptors come from a man aged 45 to 65 with COVID-19, enrolled during active disease.

This clone was seen more than once but under ten times. V is TRBV4-2 and J is TRBJ1-5, with TRBD1 as a possible D gene (5 bases). Per germline, CDR1 LGHNA and CDR2 YNFKEQ. V was cut by 0 bases and J by 6 bases, with 6 bases left in between. This CDR3 spans 13 amino acids. The CDR3: CASSQERGQPQHF. DNA of the CDR3: TGTGCCAGCAGCCAAGAAAGGGGTCAGCCCCAGCATTTT.

This clone was recorded only once. The genes are TRBV6-2 or TRBV6-3 and TRBJ2-2; the D is unclear. V lost 0 bases to trimming and J lost 8 bases, with 7 bases between them. This CDR3 comprises 13 residues. CDR1 is MNHEY and CDR2 is SVGEGT in the germline V gene. The CDR3 DNA reads TGTGCCAGCAGTTACTCGAGGCGGGGGGAGCTGTTTTTT. Its protein is CASSYSRRGELFF.

DNA for the CDR3: TGTGCCAGCAGCTTACTCCCCGGGACAGAAGAGACCCAGTACTTC. Amino acid sequence: CASSLLPGTEETQYF. The rearrangement uses TRBV7-3 and TRBJ2-5; TRBD1 matches at 7 bases. Germline lookup yields CDR1 SGHTA and CDR2 FQGTGA. V shed 2 bases and J 3 bases; nucleotides not matched to a gene: 6. The CDR3 has 15 residues.

V is TRBV18 and J is TRBJ2-3; possible D gene TRBD2, 6 bases. Germline assignment: CDR1 KGHSH and CDR2 LQKENI. The V gene lost 4 bases and the J gene lost 3 bases, with 11 bases spanning the gap. This CDR3 has 14 amino acids. CDR3 sequence: CASSRDSSTDTQYF. CDR3 nucleotides: TGTGCCAGCTCACGGGACTCCTCTACAGATACGCAGTATTTT.

The genes are TRBV7-3 and TRBJ2-7; D perhaps matches TRBD2 (6 bases). Trimming stripped 10 bases from V and 0 bases from J, with 13 bases between. There are 13 residues in the CDR3. Looked up from germline, CDR1 is SGHTA and CDR2 is FQGTGA. The CDR3 nucleotides are TGTGCCACCGGGGACTTCTCCTCCTACGAGCAGTACTTC. Encoded protein: CATGDFSSYEQYF.

This chain joins TRBV19 and TRBJ1-4; weak D call: TRBD1 (5 bases). The CDR3 length is 12 residues. Germline lookup yields CDR1 LNHDA and CDR2 SQIVND (reference sequence). Trimming removed 11 bases from V and 7 bases from J, with 14 bases in between. This chain's CDR3 is CASGNLGEKLFF. For the CDR3, the DNA is TGTGCCTCAGGGAACCTTGGTGAAAAACTGTTTTTT.

This chain connects TRBV30 to TRBJ1-5, with D possibly being TRBD1 (5 bases). Germline V gene lookup returns CDR1 GTSNPN and CDR2 SVGIG (reference sequence). V lost 6 bases and J 4 bases, leaving 22 bases between the germline ends. This CDR3 is built from 16 residues. Here the CDR3 reads CACSTSETAKNQPQHF. The CDR3 region has the DNA TGTGCCTGCTCTACATCCGAGACAGCTAAGAATCAGCCCCAGCATTTT.

The V and J genes are TRBV19 and TRBJ1-4; maybe TRBD1 (5 bases). The CDR3 is made up of 14 amino acids. The germline V and J ends were trimmed by 8 bases and 8 bases, with 18 bases remaining between them. Germline CDR1 LNHDA, CDR2 SQIVND (reference sequence). The CDR3 sequence is CASSPTAVSEKLFF. The DNA for the CDR3 is TGTGCCAGTTCACCGACAGCCGTGAGCGAAAAACTGTTTTTT. The entire variable domain, with the rest obtained from reference TRBV19 and TRBJ1-4, is as follows: DGGITQSPKYLFRKEGQNVTLSCEQNLNHDAMYWYRQDPGQGLRLIYYSQIVNDFQKGDIAEGYSVSREKKESFPLTVTSAQKNPTAFYLCASSPTAVSEKLFFGSGTQLSVL.

This chain links TRBV11-3 with TRBJ1-5; D unclear. Germline CDR1 reads SGHNT; CDR2 reads YENEEA. The ends were cut back, 8 bases at V and 9 bases at J, with 8 bases in the middle. This CDR3 comprises 10 residues. Here the CDR3 reads CASSLGPQHF. CDR3 nucleotides: TGTGCCAGCTCGCTCGGGCCCCAGCATTTT.

The chain has TRBV7-2 and TRBJ2-1; TRBD1 matches at 8 bases. CDR3 length: 12 amino acids. Germline CDR1 and CDR2: SGHTA and FQGNSA. CDR3 DNA: TGTGGCTCGAACAGGGGGTTCAATGAGCAGTTCTTC. Translation gives CGSNRGFNEQFF.

This chain links TRBV6-5 with TRBJ2-7, with a tentative D call TRBD2 (6 bases). In germline, CDR1 is MNHEY, CDR2 SVGAGI. The CDR3 runs to 14 residues. V was shortened by 6 bases and J by 0 bases, with 12 bases between the two germline ends. Written as DNA, the CDR3 is TGTGCCAGCAGCGGACGGGGGAGCTCCTACGAGCAGTACTTC. Amino acid sequence: CASSGRGSSYEQYF.

The rearrangement joins TRBV5-5 to TRBJ1-5; maybe TRBD1 (5 bases). Deletions cut 4 bases from V and 4 bases from J, with 18 bases between. In germline, CDR1 is SGHKS, CDR2 YYEKEE (reference sequence). The CDR3 totals 16 residues. CDR3 nucleotide sequence: TGTGCCAGCAGCCCCTGGGTAGGGGATGATAATCAGCCCCAGCATTTT. This translates into CASSPWVGDDNQPQHF.

The rearrangement uses TRBV28 and TRBJ2-1; no clear D. Germline CDR1 and CDR2: MDHEN and SYDVKM. V was shortened by 3 bases and J by 4 bases, with 10 bases between the two germline ends. The CDR3 has 14 residues. The CDR3 DNA reads TGTGCCAGCAGTTTTTCGACACTGTACAATGAGCAGTTCTTC. This codes for CASSFSTLYNEQFF.

V gene TRBV4-1 combines with J gene TRBJ2-1, with D perhaps TRBD1 (6 bases). V lost 10 bases and J 10 bases, leaving 14 bases between the germline ends. CDR1 is MGHRA, CDR2 YSYEKL, per germline. The CDR3 totals 11 residues. The chain's CDR3 is CATTSRGEQFF. CDR3 sequence (DNA): TGCGCCACCACCAGCAGGGGCGAGCAGTTCTTC.

The table lists this clone with a few counts. The chain combines TRBV5-1 with TRBJ1-1; unclear D gene. The CDR3 is 13 amino acids. The germline V gene encodes CDR1 SGHRS and CDR2 YFSETQ. V shed 0 bases and J shed 3 bases, with 6 bases lying between them. CDR3 sequence reads: CASSLVGDTEAFF. The CDR3 DNA reads as TGCGCCAGCAGCTTGGTCGGGGACACTGAAGCTTTCTTT.

There are a few counts of this clone. The chain has TRBV6-4 and TRBJ2-2; TRBD1 is a possible D gene (8 bases). The V end was cut by 2 bases, the J end by 7 bases, with 17 bases between. The CDR3 loop spans 16 amino acids. In germline, CDR1 is MRHNA, CDR2 SNTAGT. DNA for the CDR3: TGTGCCAGCAGTGACCGGGGAGGGACAGGAGGCGGGGAGCTGTTTTTT. This sequence encodes CASSDRGGTGGGELFF.

This clone was observed at least ten times. The rearrangement links TRBV6-5 to TRBJ2-1; D is unresolved. There are 11 residues in the CDR3. Trimming stripped 4 bases from V and 5 bases from J, with 3 bases between. CDR1 MNHEY and CDR2 SVGAGI come from the germline V gene. CDR3 sequence: CASSLNNEQFF. The CDR3 coding sequence is TGTGCCAGCAGTTTAAACAATGAGCAGTTCTTC.

The rearrangement links TRBV30 to TRBJ2-5, with 8 positions matching TRBD1. The V and J ends lost 5 bases and 4 bases, in that order; junction bases with no gene match: 9. Germline V lookup: CDR1 GTSNPN, CDR2 SVGIG (reference sequence). This CDR3 has 14 amino acids. CDR3 sequence: CAWQGAIDRETQYF. DNA of the CDR3: TGTGCCTGGCAGGGGGCAATTGATAGAGAGACCCAGTACTTC.

The chain is built from TRBV6-1 and TRBJ2-5, with TRBD2 as a possible D gene (6 bases). CDR1 and CDR2 from the germline V gene are MNHNS and SASEGT. The CDR3 covers 16 residues. The germline V and J ends were trimmed by 4 bases and 4 bases, with 19 bases remaining between them. CDR3: CASSVGILMGGETQYF. CDR3 sequence (DNA): TGTGCCAGCAGTGTAGGGATACTCATGGGGGGAGAGACCCAGTACTTC.

The J gene is TRBJ1-2, the V gene TRBV30; 8 positions match TRBD1. The V and J ends lost 7 bases and 2 bases, in that order; junction bases with no gene match: 3. This CDR3 has 12 residues. Germline V gives CDR1 GTSNPN, CDR2 SVGIG (reference sequence). CDR3 nucleotides: TGTGCCTCCTCAGGGGGCAACTATGGCTACACCTTC. Translated: CASSGGNYGYTF.

The rearrangement joins TRBV5-1 to TRBJ2-1; D unresolved. CDR1 is SGHRS, CDR2 YFSETQ, per germline. Trimming took off 4 bases at V and 4 bases at J, with 12 bases between the two ends. The CDR3 consists of 14 residues. The CDR3 reads CASSASGGYNEQFF. CDR3 nucleotide sequence: TGCGCCAGCAGCGCGAGTGGCGGATACAATGAGCAGTTCTTC.

The genes are TRBV5-5 and TRBJ1-3, with 7 nucleotides matching TRBD1. The CDR3 length is 15 residues. Germline lookup yields CDR1 SGHKS and CDR2 YYEKEE (reference sequence). J lost 2 bases, V lost 2 bases, and 4 bases had no gene match. The CDR3 DNA is TGTGCCAGCAGCTTACAGACAGGGCCTGGAAACACCATATATTTT. The encoded protein is CASSLQTGPGNTIYF.

V gene TRBV2 combines with J gene TRBJ2-1; 12 nucleotides align to TRBD2. Trimming removed 6 bases from V and 1 base from J; junction bases left unmatched: 1. Germline CDR1 SNHLY, CDR2 FYNNEI. The CDR3 length is 15 residues. The CDR3 coding sequence is TGTGCCAGCAGAGGACTAGCGGGGTCCTACAATGAGCAGTTCTTC. Residues: CASRGLAGSYNEQFF. Complete variable domain (other parts from reference TRBV2 and TRBJ2-1): EPEVTQTPSHQVTQMGQEVILRCVPISNHLYFYWYRQILGQKVEFLVSFYNNEISEKSEIFDDQFSVERPDGSNFTLKIRSTKLEDSAMYFCASRGLAGSYNEQFFGPGTRLTVL.

The chain combines TRBV11-2 with TRBJ2-7, with 9 bases aligning to TRBD2. V was pared by 2 bases and J by 9 bases, with 2 bases of the junction left unmatched. The CDR3 runs to 12 residues. Germline CDR1 reads SGHAT; CDR2 reads FQNNGV. As DNA, the CDR3 is TGTGCCAGCAGCTTACAAGCGGGGGGGCAGTACTTC. Its protein is CASSLQAGGQYF.

In its sample, this clone was seen once. The V and J genes are TRBV3-1 (or the pseudogene TRBV3-2) and TRBJ2-7, with TRBD2 matching 8 bases. V shed 1 base, J shed 4 bases, and the junction held 9 bases outside the gene matches. CDR1 is LGHDT and CDR2 is YNNKEL in the germline V gene (reference sequence). The CDR3 is 16 amino acids. The CDR3 here is CASSQGGPGLVYEQYF. The CDR3 DNA sequence: TGTGCCAGCAGCCAAGGTGGACCGGGACTAGTTTACGAGCAGTACTTC.